The TCR beta chain described here comes from a study of blood T cell repertoires in COVID-19. Study context: Samples taken during acute and convalescent COVID-19 were collected in the United States, Italy and Spain.

Per germline, CDR1 MGHRA and CDR2 YSYEKL. CDR3 length: 15 amino acids. Trimming shortened V by 0 bases and J by 3 bases, and 9 bases separated the two germline ends. In the source study's methods: From reference gene primer amplification, estimates of nucleated cell counts were derived. Method: immunoSEQ multiplex PCR; TCRdb's copy keeps in-frame clones and lacks some. Clone size and V and J calls were adopted from that table, with D and trimming inferred from the DNA. The data contain some 160,000 clones, over 70% of them seen just once; the ten biggest clones take up 3% to 3.5%. Cohort 3 recovery required two negative PCRs, clearance, or symptom resolution.

The chain joins TRBV4-1 to TRBJ1-5, with D tentatively TRBD1 (5 bases). The sample consisted of PBMCs or T cells enriched from blood (not recorded which). The sequence came from a woman aged 60-75 years who had recovered from COVID-19. The CDR3 DNA follows: TGCGCCAGCAGCCAAGATCGGGGGGACAATCAGCCCCAGCATTTT. Its protein is CASSQDRGDNQPQHF.